This T cell receptor (beta chain) was profiled in a study of breast tumors, draining lymph nodes, adjacent tissues. Whole-study results and caveats: Data only fit, rather than demonstrated, lymph node origin of most tumor T cells. Tumor repertoires ranked between lymph nodes and nontumor tissue in diversity, with V and J gene preferences. Compared with basal-like, luminal-like tumors shared significantly more repertoire with nontumor tissue. Data fit most tumor T cells coming from lymph node, expanding in tumor.

Points on this clonotype: Its target is not known.

CDR1 and CDR2 from the germline V gene are SGHAT and FQDESV (reference sequence). CDR3 size: 15 residues. Trimming shortened V by 4 bases and J by 5 bases, and 14 bases separated the two germline ends. MiXCR, applied by TCRdb to the multiplex PCR reads, yields one record per CDR3 protein. This repertoire shows about 60,000 distinct CDR3 sequences, 57% found once; its top ten account for roughly a fifth. The sequencing sample was made of breast tumor tissue. The clonotype was recovered from a female donor with breast cancer. Some clones in this sample may be carry-over from other donors' samples. J is TRBJ2-2 and V is TRBV11-1; tentative D call: TRBD1 (5 bases). DNA for the CDR3: TGTGCCAGCAGCTCAACATGGGGCGCAACCGGGGAGCTGTTTTTT. It is translated as CASSSTWGATGELFF.